This is a list of T cell receptor beta chains from one sample in a study of cytomegalovirus exposure and HLA in healthy donors. Data came from immunoSEQ multiplex PCR; TCRdb stores just in-frame clones and leaves some out. Recorded for this sample: some 120,000 clones. The sample was PBMCs. The origin of the receptors is a man aged 30 to 45 in good health and CMV-seronegative. The CDR3 runs from the conserved cysteine through the conserved F or W. A D gene is named only where the DNA matches it firmly.

v_call: TRBV4-3
d_call: TRBD1
j_call: TRBJ1-1
cdr3_aa: CASSQGTGGGTEAFF
cdr3_nt: TGCGCCAGCAGCCAAGGGACAGGGGGAGGCACTGAAGCTTTCTTT

v_call: TRBV6-5
d_call: .
j_call: TRBJ1-5
cdr3_aa: CASSAASSNQPQHF
cdr3_nt: TGTGCCAGCAGTGCCGCCAGTAGCAATCAGCCCCAGCATTTT

v_call: TRBV5-6
d_call: .
j_call: TRBJ2-7
cdr3_aa: CASSLEEGSGLYEQYF
cdr3_nt: TGTGCCAGCAGCTTGGAGGAGGGGTCGGGGCTCTACGAGCAGTACTTC

v_call: TRBV6-5
d_call: .
j_call: TRBJ1-5
cdr3_aa: CASRAQRAPNQPQHF
cdr3_nt: TGTGCCAGCAGGGCCCAGAGGGCACCAAATCAGCCCCAGCATTTT

v_call: TRBV7-2
d_call: .
j_call: TRBJ2-3
cdr3_aa: CASSLRGTHTDTQYF
cdr3_nt: TGTGCCAGCAGCTTACGAGGGACTCACACAGATACGCAGTATTTT

v_call: TRBV29-1
d_call: TRBD1
j_call: TRBJ2-7
cdr3_aa: CSVAGQGGYEQYF
cdr3_nt: TGCAGCGTTGCGGGACAGGGTGGATACGAGCAGTACTTC

v_call: TRBV6-5
d_call: TRBD1
j_call: TRBJ1-2
cdr3_aa: CASSPIGTGGGYTF
cdr3_nt: TGTGCCAGCAGTCCGATCGGGACAGGGGGTGGCTACACCTTC

v_call: TRBV27
d_call: .
j_call: TRBJ1-1
cdr3_aa: CASSRTATSTEAFF
cdr3_nt: TGTGCCAGCAGTAGGACAGCAACCAGCACTGAAGCTTTCTTT

v_call: TRBV2
d_call: .
j_call: TRBJ2-1
cdr3_aa: CASSVYANEQFF
cdr3_nt: TGTGCCAGCAGTGTGTACGCGAATGAGCAGTTCTTC

v_call: TRBV5-1
d_call: TRBD2
j_call: TRBJ2-1
cdr3_aa: CASTTSGGNYNEQFF
cdr3_nt: TGCGCCAGCACCACCAGCGGGGGGAATTACAATGAGCAGTTCTTC

v_call: TRBV6-5
d_call: TRBD2
j_call: TRBJ2-5
cdr3_aa: CASRPGGGILETQYF
cdr3_nt: TGTGCCAGCCGGCCCGGGGGGGGGATTCTAGAGACCCAGTACTTC

v_call: TRBV7-2
d_call: .
j_call: TRBJ1-5
cdr3_aa: CASSSGPLDQPQHF
cdr3_nt: TGTGCCAGCAGCTCGGGTCCTTTGGATCAGCCCCAGCATTTT

v_call: TRBV18
d_call: .
j_call: TRBJ1-1
cdr3_aa: CASSPTAGPEAFF
cdr3_nt: TGTGCCAGCTCACCGACAGCAGGACCTGAAGCTTTCTTT

v_call: TRBV6-5
d_call: .
j_call: TRBJ1-1
cdr3_aa: CASSYSTALGTEAFF
cdr3_nt: TGTGCCAGCAGTTACTCGACAGCCCTGGGCACTGAAGCTTTCTTT

v_call: TRBV6-1
d_call: .
j_call: TRBJ1-1
cdr3_aa: CASSEAGGRGPTEAFF
cdr3_nt: TGTGCCAGCAGTGAAGCGGGTGGGCGGGGGCCCACTGAAGCTTTCTTT

v_call: TRBV5-1
d_call: TRBD1
j_call: TRBJ1-1
cdr3_aa: CASSRKRQGMNTEAFF
cdr3_nt: TGCGCCAGCAGCCGAAAGAGACAGGGGATGAACACTGAAGCTTTCTTT

v_call: TRBV7-9
d_call: .
j_call: TRBJ1-2
cdr3_aa: CASSSGMGGFLGYTF
cdr3_nt: TGTGCCAGCAGCTCCGGAATGGGAGGATTCCTCGGCTACACCTTC

v_call: TRBV30
d_call: TRBD1
j_call: TRBJ1-2
cdr3_aa: CAWMGTGVRGCTF
cdr3_nt: TGTGCCTGGATGGGGACAGGGGTTAGAGGTTGCACCTTC

v_call: TRBV19
d_call: TRBD1
j_call: TRBJ2-6
cdr3_aa: CASSIEGNRGLLNSGANVLTF
cdr3_nt: TGTGCCAGTAGTATAGAGGGAAACAGGGGGCTCCTTAACTCTGGGGCCAACGTCCTGACTTTC

v_call: TRBV29-1
d_call: .
j_call: TRBJ2-7
cdr3_aa: CSGRRGDYEQYF
cdr3_nt: TGCAGCGGCCGCAGGGGAGACTACGAGCAGTACTTC

v_call: TRBV10-3
d_call: TRBD1
j_call: TRBJ2-2
cdr3_aa: CAIRPGQGDTGELFF
cdr3_nt: TGTGCCATCAGACCGGGACAGGGTGACACCGGGGAGCTGTTTTTT

v_call: TRBV18
d_call: .
j_call: TRBJ2-5
cdr3_aa: CASSPLIGAQETQYF
cdr3_nt: TGTGCCAGCTCACCACTGATTGGAGCGCAAGAGACCCAGTACTTC

v_call: TRBV5-1
d_call: TRBD1
j_call: TRBJ2-7
cdr3_aa: CASSTRQGGSYEQYF
cdr3_nt: TGCGCCAGCAGCACCAGACAGGGGGGGTCCTACGAGCAGTACTTC

v_call: TRBV7-2
d_call: .
j_call: TRBJ2-5
cdr3_aa: CASSPSRTVETQYF
cdr3_nt: TGTGCCAGCAGCCCCAGCCGGACAGTGGAGACCCAGTACTTC

v_call: TRBV6-6
d_call: .
j_call: TRBJ1-3
cdr3_aa: CASLTLVSGNTIYF
cdr3_nt: TGTGCCAGCCTAACTCTGGTCTCTGGAAACACCATATATTTT

v_call: TRBV6-5
d_call: .
j_call: TRBJ2-7
cdr3_aa: CASSYRTAYEQYF
cdr3_nt: TGTGCCAGCAGTTACCGGACAGCATACGAGCAGTACTTC

v_call: TRBV11-3
d_call: .
j_call: TRBJ2-2
cdr3_aa: CASTRGGLGGTGELFF
cdr3_nt: TGTGCCAGCACTCGAGGCGGTCTAGGGGGCACCGGGGAGCTGTTTTTT

v_call: TRBV7-3
d_call: TRBD1
j_call: TRBJ2-7
cdr3_aa: CASSAGTGPYEQYF
cdr3_nt: TGTGCCAGCAGCGCCGGGACAGGACCCTACGAGCAGTACTTC

v_call: TRBV13
d_call: TRBD2
j_call: TRBJ2-7
cdr3_aa: CASSLDPTSGVARSYEQYF
cdr3_nt: TGTGCCAGCAGCTTAGATCCGACTAGCGGGGTAGCGCGGTCCTACGAGCAGTACTTC

v_call: TRBV6-5
d_call: .
j_call: TRBJ2-4
cdr3_aa: CASSPTVLAKNIQYF
cdr3_nt: TGTGCCAGCAGCCCGACAGTACTAGCCAAAAACATTCAGTACTTC

v_call: TRBV18
d_call: .
j_call: TRBJ2-4
cdr3_aa: CASSPPVGAGNIQYF
cdr3_nt: TGTGCCAGCTCACCACCTGTAGGGGCTGGAAACATTCAGTACTTC

v_call: TRBV5-6
d_call: .
j_call: TRBJ2-1
cdr3_aa: CASSFWGARGVNEQFF
cdr3_nt: TGTGCCAGCAGCTTTTGGGGCGCCAGGGGGGTCAATGAGCAGTTCTTC

v_call: TRBV9
d_call: .
j_call: TRBJ1-3
cdr3_aa: CASSVAQGSTGGTIYF
cdr3_nt: TGTGCCAGCAGCGTAGCGCAGGGGAGCACCGGTGGCACCATATATTTT

v_call: TRBV18
d_call: TRBD1
j_call: TRBJ1-1
cdr3_aa: CASSFTGQENTEAFF
cdr3_nt: TGTGCCAGCTCATTCACGGGACAGGAGAACACTGAAGCTTTCTTT

v_call: TRBV19
d_call: .
j_call: TRBJ2-6
cdr3_aa: CASRDSSSGANVLTF
cdr3_nt: TGTGCCAGTAGAGACAGCAGCTCTGGGGCCAACGTCCTGACTTTC

v_call: TRBV2
d_call: TRBD1
j_call: TRBJ2-2
cdr3_aa: CASRDRGTGELFF
cdr3_nt: TGTGCCAGCAGGGACAGGGGGACCGGGGAGCTGTTTTTT

v_call: TRBV10-3
d_call: .
j_call: TRBJ2-5
cdr3_aa: CATQDSQETQYF
cdr3_nt: TGTGCCACCCAGGACAGCCAAGAGACCCAGTACTTC

v_call: TRBV5-6
d_call: .
j_call: TRBJ2-7
cdr3_aa: CASSTLQAYEQYF
cdr3_nt: TGTGCCAGCAGCACATTACAGGCGTACGAGCAGTACTTC

v_call: TRBV7-9
d_call: .
j_call: TRBJ1-1
cdr3_aa: CASSLGGARNTEAFF
cdr3_nt: TGTGCCAGCAGCTTAGGGGGCGCCCGTAACACTGAAGCTTTCTTT

v_call: TRBV11-2
d_call: TRBD2
j_call: TRBJ2-5
cdr3_aa: CASSLGGGEATQYF
cdr3_nt: TGTGCCAGCAGCTTGGGGGGAGGGGAGGCGACCCAGTACTTC